Listed below are T cell receptor beta chains from one sample, sequenced in a study of T cells in localized non-small cell lung cancer. Assay: immunoSEQ multiplex PCR; the TCRdb copy retains only in-frame clones and omits some. Among under 3,000 clones listed, more than 20% were seen once. Sample: normal lung tissue next to the tumor, taken before any cancer treatment. Receptor source: a female donor with stage II lung adenocarcinoma. CDR3s leave out the opening cysteine and the closing phenylalanine or tryptophan. A D gene is named only where the DNA matches it firmly. Clone size, where shown, is once, few, many, or a class for clones that have expanded.

V gene: TRBV11-3
D gene: NA
clone size: few
CDR3 protein: ASSLSRRITPSGANVLT

V gene: TRBV9
D gene: TRBD1
clone size: NA
CDR3 protein: ASSVDRGRTEAF

V gene: TRBV30
D gene: NA
clone size: NA
CDR3 protein: AGQGGVSYNEQF

V gene: TRBV11-3
D gene: NA
clone size: NA
CDR3 protein: ASSLGPEGFGYGYT

V gene: TRBV15
D gene: NA
clone size: NA
CDR3 protein: ATNAGAGLYTDTQY

V gene: TRBV9
D gene: NA
clone size: medium-sized
CDR3 protein: ASTDKMGLPSNTEAF

V gene: TRBV11-3
D gene: NA
clone size: few
CDR3 protein: ASSLATARGDSPLH

V gene: TRBV29-1
D gene: NA
clone size: NA
CDR3 protein: SAEETRNNEQF

V gene: TRBV9
D gene: NA
clone size: NA
CDR3 protein: ASSVDPADTQY

V gene: TRBV7-6
D gene: NA
clone size: few
CDR3 protein: ASSGGWITGELF

V gene: TRBV7-7
D gene: NA
clone size: NA
CDR3 protein: ASSLQTGPYEQY

V gene: TRBV19
D gene: TRBD1
clone size: NA
CDR3 protein: ASSLTPTGKETQY

V gene: TRBV11-3
D gene: NA
clone size: medium-sized
CDR3 protein: ASSSTSGEVWGTEAF

V gene: TRBV11-3
D gene: NA
clone size: NA
CDR3 protein: ASSLWVGGTASYEQY

V gene: TRBV5-1
D gene: TRBD1
clone size: NA
CDR3 protein: ASSLGGTDNTEAF

V gene: TRBV18
D gene: NA
clone size: NA
CDR3 protein: ASSPISHRDYNYGYT

V gene: TRBV11-3
D gene: NA
clone size: NA
CDR3 protein: ASSPGHTDYEQY

V gene: TRBV19
D gene: NA
clone size: NA
CDR3 protein: ASSIAHGYEQY

V gene: TRBV30
D gene: NA
clone size: NA
CDR3 protein: ASRRGRENTEAF

V gene: TRBV9
D gene: NA
clone size: few
CDR3 protein: ASSVDDRFMNTEAF

V gene: TRBV4-1
D gene: TRBD2
clone size: few
CDR3 protein: ASSQEVPGGRVDTQY

V gene: TRBV9
D gene: TRBD2
clone size: NA
CDR3 protein: ASSEFSGGTGELF

V gene: TRBV29-1
D gene: NA
clone size: NA
CDR3 protein: SVAGGPNTEAF

V gene: TRBV11-3
D gene: NA
clone size: NA
CDR3 protein: ASSFGTTTNYGYT

V gene: TRBV6-8
D gene: TRBD1
clone size: NA
CDR3 protein: AAQGDNTEAF

V gene: TRBV6-1
D gene: TRBD1
clone size: few
CDR3 protein: ASSEAHRGPDTQY

V gene: TRBV11-3
D gene: TRBD1
clone size: few
CDR3 protein: ASSRGQANSPLH

V gene: TRBV11-3
D gene: TRBD2
clone size: many
CDR3 protein: ASSQGYSGGEGEQF

V gene: TRBV19
D gene: TRBD1
clone size: few
CDR3 protein: ASSQTGGSTEAF

V gene: TRBV11-3
D gene: TRBD1
clone size: NA
CDR3 protein: ASTNPTGGDGYT

V gene: TRBV19
D gene: NA
clone size: NA
CDR3 protein: ASAGQSYNEQF

V gene: TRBV19
D gene: NA
clone size: NA
CDR3 protein: ASSIGPGDRLGNYGYT

V gene: TRBV11-3
D gene: NA
clone size: large
CDR3 protein: ASSLLVRGATDTQY

V gene: TRBV11-3
D gene: NA
clone size: few
CDR3 protein: ASSLECILNQPQH

V gene: TRBV5-1
D gene: TRBD1
clone size: NA
CDR3 protein: ASSAGQGGYHEQY

V gene: TRBV30
D gene: TRBD1
clone size: NA
CDR3 protein: AWNEGQLSPLH

V gene: TRBV18
D gene: TRBD1
clone size: few
CDR3 protein: ASSPLSPQGAQDEKLF

V gene: TRBV6-8
D gene: TRBD1
clone size: NA
CDR3 protein: ASRGTDLDTGELF

V gene: TRBV11-3
D gene: NA
clone size: NA
CDR3 protein: ASSSLRGTYEQY

V gene: TRBV11-3
D gene: NA
clone size: few
CDR3 protein: ASSLGSRINEKLF

V gene: TRBV30
D gene: NA
clone size: NA
CDR3 protein: AWRLGGNEQY

V gene: TRBV11-3
D gene: NA
clone size: NA
CDR3 protein: ASSRTEFTSGYT

V gene: TRBV19
D gene: NA
clone size: once
CDR3 protein: ASSVGSQDTQY

V gene: TRBV11-3
D gene: TRBD2
clone size: few
CDR3 protein: ASSLERGGFYNEQF

V gene: TRBV9
D gene: NA
clone size: NA
CDR3 protein: ASSARQDHTEAF

V gene: TRBV6-8
D gene: TRBD1
clone size: NA
CDR3 protein: ASMRDRAGSPLH

V gene: TRBV30
D gene: NA
clone size: few
CDR3 protein: AWDNGGETQY

V gene: TRBV11-3
D gene: NA
clone size: few
CDR3 protein: ASSWVGQFPNEKLF

V gene: TRBV6-8
D gene: TRBD2
clone size: medium-sized
CDR3 protein: ASSYNPSGSLRAGELF

V gene: TRBV11-3
D gene: NA
clone size: few
CDR3 protein: ASSQGIKQGTSGNTIY

V gene: TRBV11-3
D gene: NA
clone size: NA
CDR3 protein: ASSLGPRGDGYT

V gene: TRBV9
D gene: NA
clone size: few
CDR3 protein: ASSLDANTGELF

V gene: TRBV30
D gene: NA
clone size: few
CDR3 protein: AWSVKWELGNTIY

V gene: TRBV6-8
D gene: NA
clone size: few
CDR3 protein: ASTPGGAGNTIY

V gene: TRBV11-3
D gene: NA
clone size: NA
CDR3 protein: ASSQTSTGQIYGYT

V gene: TRBV30
D gene: TRBD1
clone size: NA
CDR3 protein: AWSSPDRKIYGYT

V gene: TRBV11-3
D gene: NA
clone size: NA
CDR3 protein: ASSLRQNTGELF

V gene: TRBV29-1
D gene: NA
clone size: large
CDR3 protein: SVVQGHTEAF

V gene: TRBV18
D gene: TRBD1
clone size: NA
CDR3 protein: ASSWPGQGNTEAF